The clone carrying this T cell receptor (beta chain) was found once. The TCR alpha and TCR beta cDNA libraries, bearing sample barcodes and UMIs, were generated by 5'RACE using constant-segment primers. TCRdb reprocessed the 5' RACE reads with MiXCR, giving one entry per CDR3 protein. Of some 46,000 distinct CDR3 sequences listed, approximately 7% are singletons. Trimming stripped 0 bases from V and 3 bases from J, with 13 bases between. Germline V CDR1 and CDR2: SGDLS, YYNGEE. This CDR3 region has 15 residues. This sample is drawn from a study of T-cell memory formation after mild COVID-19. This chain joins TRBV9 and TRBJ2-7, with D maybe TRBD1 (6 bases). The sequenced sample consisted of PBMCs or a T cell subset sorted from them (not recorded which). The TCR sequence derives from an adult who had mild COVID-19 (a few samples of this study predate the infection). Cell type and time point are not known. CDR3 bases: TGTGCCAGCAGCGTAGGTGCGACAGGTTACTACGAGCAGTACTTC. It encodes CASSVGATGYYEQYF.